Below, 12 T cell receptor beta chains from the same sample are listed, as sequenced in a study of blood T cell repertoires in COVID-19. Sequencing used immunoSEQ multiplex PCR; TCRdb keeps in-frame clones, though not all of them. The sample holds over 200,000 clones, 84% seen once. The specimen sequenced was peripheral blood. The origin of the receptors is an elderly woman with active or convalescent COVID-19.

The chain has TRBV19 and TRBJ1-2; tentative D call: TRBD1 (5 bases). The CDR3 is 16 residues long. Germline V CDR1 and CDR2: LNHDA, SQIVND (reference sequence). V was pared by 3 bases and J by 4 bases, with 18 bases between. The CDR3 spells CASSILDNGPLYGYTF. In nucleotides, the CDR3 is TGTGCCAGTAGTATCCTGGACAACGGGCCCCTCTATGGCTACACCTTC.

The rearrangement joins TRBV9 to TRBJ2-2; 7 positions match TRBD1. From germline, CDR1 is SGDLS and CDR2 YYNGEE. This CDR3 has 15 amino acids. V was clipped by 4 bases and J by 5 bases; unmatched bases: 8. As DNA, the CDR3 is TGTGCCAGCAGCTCGGGACAGAGAGGGACCGGGGAGCTGTTTTTT. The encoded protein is CASSSGQRGTGELFF.

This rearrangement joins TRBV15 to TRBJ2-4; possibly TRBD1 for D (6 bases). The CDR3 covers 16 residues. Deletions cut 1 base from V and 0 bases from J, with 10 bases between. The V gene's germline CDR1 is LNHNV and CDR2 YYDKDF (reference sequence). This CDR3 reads CATSRVRGLAKNIQYF. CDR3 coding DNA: TGTGCCACCAGCAGAGTCAGGGGATTAGCCAAAAACATTCAGTACTTC.

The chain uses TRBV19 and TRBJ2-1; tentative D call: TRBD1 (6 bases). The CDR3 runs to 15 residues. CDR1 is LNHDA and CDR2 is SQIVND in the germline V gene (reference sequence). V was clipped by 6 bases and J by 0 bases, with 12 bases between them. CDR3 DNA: TGTGCCAGTAGCTCAGGACAGCGCTCCTACAATGAGCAGTTCTTC. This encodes CASSSGQRSYNEQFF.

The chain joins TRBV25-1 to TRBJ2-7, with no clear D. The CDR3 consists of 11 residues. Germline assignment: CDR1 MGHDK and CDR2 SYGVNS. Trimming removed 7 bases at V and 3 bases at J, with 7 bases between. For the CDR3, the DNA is TGTGCCAGCATTAGAAACTACGAGCAGTACTTC. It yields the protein CASIRNYEQYF.

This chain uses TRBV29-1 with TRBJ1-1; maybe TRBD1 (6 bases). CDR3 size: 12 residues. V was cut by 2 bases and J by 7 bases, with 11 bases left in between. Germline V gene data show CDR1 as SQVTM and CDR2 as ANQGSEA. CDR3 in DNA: TGCAGCGTTGAAAAGGACAGACTTGAAGCTTTCTTT. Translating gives CSVEKDRLEAFF.

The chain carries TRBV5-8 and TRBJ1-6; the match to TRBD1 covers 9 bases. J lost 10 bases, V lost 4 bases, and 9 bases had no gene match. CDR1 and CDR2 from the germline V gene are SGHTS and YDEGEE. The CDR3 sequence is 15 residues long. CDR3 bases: TGTGCCAGCAGCGGGTCAAACAGGGGGCGATCACCCCTCCACTTT. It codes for CASSGSNRGRSPLHF.

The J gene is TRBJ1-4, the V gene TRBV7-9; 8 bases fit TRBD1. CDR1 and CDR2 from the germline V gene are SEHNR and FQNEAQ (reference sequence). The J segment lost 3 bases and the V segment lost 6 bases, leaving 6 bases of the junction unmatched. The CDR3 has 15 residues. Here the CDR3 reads CASSSGQGPNEKLFF. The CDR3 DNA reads TGTGCCAGCAGTTCCGGACAGGGCCCTAATGAAAAACTGTTTTTT.

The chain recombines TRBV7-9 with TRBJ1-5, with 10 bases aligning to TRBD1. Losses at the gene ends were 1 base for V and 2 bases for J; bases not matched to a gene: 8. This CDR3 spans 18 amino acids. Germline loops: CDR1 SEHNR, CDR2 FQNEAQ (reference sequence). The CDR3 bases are TGTGCCAGCAGCTTAGGGACAGGGGGTGGCCTTGGCAATCAGCCCCAGCATTTT. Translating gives CASSLGTGGGLGNQPQHF.

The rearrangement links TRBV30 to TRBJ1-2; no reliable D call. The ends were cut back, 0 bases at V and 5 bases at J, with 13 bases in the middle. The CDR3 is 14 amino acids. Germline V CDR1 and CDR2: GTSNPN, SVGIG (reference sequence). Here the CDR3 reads CAWSVRLGDYGYTF. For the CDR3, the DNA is TGTGCCTGGAGTGTAAGGTTGGGCGATTATGGCTACACCTTC.

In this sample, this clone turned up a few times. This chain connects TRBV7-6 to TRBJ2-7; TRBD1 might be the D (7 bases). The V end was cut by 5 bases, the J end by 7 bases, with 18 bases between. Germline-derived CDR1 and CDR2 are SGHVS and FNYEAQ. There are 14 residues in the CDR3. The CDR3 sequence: CASSPGGQTGEQYF. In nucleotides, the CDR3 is TGTGCCAGCAGCCCCGGGGGACAGACGGGAGAGCAGTACTTC.

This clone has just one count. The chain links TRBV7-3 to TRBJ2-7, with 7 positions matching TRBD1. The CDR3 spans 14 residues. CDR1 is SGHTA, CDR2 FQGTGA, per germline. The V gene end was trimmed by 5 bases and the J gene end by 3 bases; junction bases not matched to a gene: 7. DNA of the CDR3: TGTGCCAGCAGCCAGTACAGGGGCAGCTACGAGCAGTACTTC. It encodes CASSQYRGSYEQYF.